This TCR beta chain was identified in a study of long-term antiretroviral therapy in people with HIV (dated by TCRdb to 2022 to 2024). Notes on the research overall: Collection of the earliest samples took place about a decade ahead of the 2015 WHO recommendation for immediate ART, at a time when ART was typically delayed until CD4 counts fell. Of the roughly 31 participants with HIV, approximately ten were female. Test extractions of a monoclonal T-cell line alongside about 30 polyclonal samples showed no cross-contamination during QIAcube processing. From a few dozen adults with confirmed HIV infection, the cohort provided 150 to 200 cryopreserved PBMC samples, gathered serially across a mean of approximately six years (range 1-12). Whether ART initiation and durable HIV suppression were associated with changes in peripheral blood TRB repertoire composition and diversity was tested in a retrospective serial study. What the work shows at the level of the full study, not this receptor alone: The repertoire was dominated across all time points by expanded TRB clones identified before ART initiation, although this dominance was seen to fluctuate and to decrease in many PLHIV after ART. Limited PBMC availability meant only the TCR beta chain was sequenced, without alpha chain pairing. Starting ART was linked to a significant rise in TRB diversity, yet even after long-term ART the diversity remained significantly lower than in transplant donor controls. Narrower CDR3 length ranges were observed in HIV repertoires than in controls, and an antigen-experienced repertoire with only a slight naive shift after ART was suggested by the network structure. Unsorted PBMC were profiled instead of sorted CD4+ and CD8+ T cells because pre-ART samples had limited cell numbers. Samples dated from about 2003 to 2018, and the ART regimens used may be less effective than current ones. No data were available on ART adherence, viral resistance or therapy changes, limiting inferences about post-ART repertoire changes.

In the case of this clone: This clone's antigen is unknown. Base-call qualities are not available, and no considerably larger clone is one nucleotide away.

Sequencing of the TRB variable region was done with the immunoSEQ hsTCRB v3.0 assay at survey level resolution. The target sequencing depth for TRB was roughly 35,000-55,000 T-cell genomes per sample. Pooled TRB libraries were sequenced on an Illumina MiSeq with a v3 150-cycle kit. The authors' analysis ran thus. Repertoire analysis was performed in R inside a reproducible Nextflow workflow that covered QC, data transformation and analysis. LymphoSeq2, an R package for AIRR-Seq data exploration, was used to implement custom analyses. Several samples that yielded fewer than 5000 total TRB sequences were excluded, so that some 190 HIV repertoires were analyzed. Among the approximately 180 HIV repertoires that were kept, roughly 58 were collected before ART initiation and under 150 were collected after ART initiation. Repertoires were downsampled to 5000 TRB nucleotide sequences, and summary statistics were averaged over 100 downsampling iterations. The analysis kept only TRB sequences whose CDR3 regions were at least seven amino acids long. Two measures captured diversity: a Shannon entropy-derived clonality score and the Gini coefficient. In the repertoire networks, any two of the top 5000 CDR3 amino acid sequences were linked whenever the two sequences differed by an edit distance of one. Antigen specificity groups and MHC restriction were predicted for TRB CDR3 amino acid sequences with GLIPH2. To flag known CMV, EBV, HIV or tissue antigen associations, CDR3 amino acid sequences were matched against VDJdb and McPAS-TCR. Pre-ART, post-ART and control groups were compared with Wilcoxon signed-rank tests and Holm-Bonferroni correction. Here the immuneACCESS table is served through TCRdb, limited to in-frame sequences with V and J called. Missing clones are a known gap in these copies; in checked studies unresolved V genes cover under half, and the rest lacks a known reason. The V and J calls and clone size were taken over from that table, and D and trimming were inferred from the DNA. Present in this sample are 15,000 to 20,000 clones, around 89% of which were seen just once. The ten most abundant clones make up around 12% of the sample.

Inclusion was restricted to participants for whom at least one PBMC sample before ART initiation and at least two post-ART samples were available. All participants with HIV were treated in the United States of America. Before DNA extraction, cryopreserved samples containing 1-10 million PBMC were thawed and washed. At the time of the earliest PBMC sample, participants with HIV were aged between roughly 20 and 60 years. PBMC samples were contributed by each participant from 1-4 timepoints before ART initiation and 2-8 timepoints after ART initiation, with a median of 7 samples. Serial HIV viral load, CD4+ T-cell count, ART history and demographic data were obtained for every participant. A Qiagen kit on a QIAcube was used to extract genomic DNA from unsorted PBMC, with samples processed in batches of 12. Trimming costs V 8 bases and J 2 bases, and their ends lie 13 bases apart. The germline V gene encodes CDR1 SEHNR and CDR2 FQNEAQ (reference sequence). Its CDR3 holds 15 amino acids, cysteine through phenylalanine. CDR3 DNA is the only sequence kept; it has 45 bases, read in frame from the first base.

This TCR was recovered from a man aged 45 to 65 with HIV. Sequenced here: unsorted PBMCs, sampled 6.9 years after starting antiretroviral therapy. Recombination connected TRBV7-9 to TRBJ2-6; no D gene call is confident. Here the CDR3 is given as CASHRSTPGANVLTF. The sequenced DNA is TGTGCCAGCCACCGCTCTACACCTGGGGCCAACGTCCTGACTTTC.